This TCR beta chain came from a study of cytomegalovirus exposure and HLA in healthy donors. Broader study findings: Another analysis was done later, and it associated over 15,000 TCR beta sequences with HLA alleles at 0.05 false discovery rate. Presence/absence analyses supposed approximately even sequencing depth among donors.

The CDR3 loop spans 15 amino acids. Germline V gene lookup returns CDR1 SGHRS and CDR2 YFSETQ. The V gene end was trimmed by 0 bases and the J gene end by 6 bases; junction bases not matched to a gene: 4. PCR used 60 Vbeta primers and 13 Jbeta primers. Generated by immunoSEQ multiplex PCR, the TCRdb table keeps only in-frame clones and is missing some. This sample has about 130,000 clones, with 80% found just once. To note about this clone: No antigen is known for it.

The V and J genes are TRBV5-1 and TRBJ2-2; 8 nucleotides agree with TRBD2. This sequence was found in a man aged 40-49 years in good health and CMV-seronegative. The specimen sequenced was PBMCs. This CDR3 is CASSLAGAGAGELFF. The CDR3 region has the DNA TGCGCCAGCAGCTTGGCCGGAGCGGGGGCCGGGGAGCTGTTTTTT. Full variable domain (rest looked up from reference TRBV5-1 and TRBJ2-2): KAGVTQTPRYLIKTRGQQVTLSCSPISGHRSVSWYQQTPGQGLQFLFEYFSETQRNKGNFPGRFSGRQFSNSRSEMNVSTLELGDSALYLCASSLAGAGAGELFFGEGSRLTVL.